The T cell receptor beta chain described here comes from a study of blood T cell repertoires in COVID-19. The wider study: Italy, Spain and the United States were the sources of the convalescent and acute COVID-19 samples.

Clones were read by immunoSEQ multiplex PCR, and TCRdb kept only the in-frame ones, dropping some. This table has over 400,000 clones, about 89% appearing once. The V end lost 3 bases, the J end lost 4 bases, and 17 bases lay between the germline ends. CDR1 SGHRS and CDR2 YFSETQ come from the germline V gene. The CDR3 length is 16 residues. The source is a woman aged 45-65 years with COVID-19, enrolled during active disease. The chain carries TRBV5-1 and TRBJ2-1; the D gene is possibly TRBD2 (5 bases). Sequencing was done on a sample of peripheral blood. DNA of the CDR3: TGCGCCAGCAGCTCGATAGGGTCCGGGGATTACAATGAGCAGTTCTTC. It encodes CASSSIGSGDYNEQFF.